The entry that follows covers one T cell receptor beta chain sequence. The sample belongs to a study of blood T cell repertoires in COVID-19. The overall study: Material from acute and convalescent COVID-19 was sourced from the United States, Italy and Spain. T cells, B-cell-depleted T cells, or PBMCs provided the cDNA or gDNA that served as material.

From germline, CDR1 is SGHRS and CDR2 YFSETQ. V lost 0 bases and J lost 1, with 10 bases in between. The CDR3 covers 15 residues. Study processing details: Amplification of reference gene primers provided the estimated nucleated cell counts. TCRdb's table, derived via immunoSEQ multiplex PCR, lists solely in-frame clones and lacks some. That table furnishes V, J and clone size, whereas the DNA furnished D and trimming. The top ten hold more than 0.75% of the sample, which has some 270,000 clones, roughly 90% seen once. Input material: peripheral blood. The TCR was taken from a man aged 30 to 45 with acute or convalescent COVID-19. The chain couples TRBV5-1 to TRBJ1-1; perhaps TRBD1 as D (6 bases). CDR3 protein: CASSLVPGANTEAFF. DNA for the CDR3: TGCGCCAGCAGCTTGGTACCAGGGGCGAACACTGAAGCTTTCTTT.